The 27 T cell receptor beta chains below come from one sample, sequenced in a study of blood T cell repertoires in COVID-19. Produced via immunoSEQ multiplex PCR; TCRdb's table is partial and in-frame only. The sample has around 300,000 clones; around nine tenths are singletons. Sequenced sample: PBMCs or T cells enriched from blood (not recorded which). All receptors derive from a woman in her 30s who had recovered from COVID-19.

The chain is built from TRBV10-3 and TRBJ2-6; TRBD2 agrees at 9 bases. There are 17 residues in the CDR3. Germline lookup yields CDR1 ENHRY and CDR2 SYGVKD. Losses at the gene ends were 2 bases for V and 2 bases for J; bases not matched to a gene: 4. CDR3: CAISEALAGAGANVLTF. The CDR3 region has the DNA TGTGCCATCAGTGAGGCCTTAGCGGGAGCTGGGGCCAACGTCCTGACTTTC.

The chain carries TRBV27 and TRBJ2-4; a possible D gene is TRBD2 (5 bases). Trimming pared 2 bases from V and 6 bases from J, leaving 11 bases between. Germline loops: CDR1 MNHEY, CDR2 SMNVEV (reference sequence). The CDR3 totals 14 residues. CDR3 DNA: TGTGCCAGCAGTTTAGTTCTAGGAGGAAACATTCAGTACTTC. Translated, it gives CASSLVLGGNIQYF.

The chain carries TRBV29-1 and TRBJ1-1; a weak D match, TRBD1 (6 bases). The CDR3 runs 14 residues. The V end was cut by 3 bases, the J end by 5 bases, with 16 bases between. The germline gives CDR1 SQVTM, CDR2 ANQGSEA. CDR3 nucleotides: TGCAGCGTTGAGAGGGTACAGGGATTAACTGAAGCTTTCTTT. It encodes CSVERVQGLTEAFF.

The chain joins TRBV27 to TRBJ1-2; D remains ambiguous. CDR3 length: 13 residues. The germline gives CDR1 MNHEY, CDR2 SMNVEV (reference sequence). Trimming shortened V by 3 bases and J by 7 bases, and 12 bases separated the two germline ends. DNA of the CDR3: TGTGCCAGCAGTTTCTTTTCGGCGGGTGGCTACACCTTC. Translating it yields CASSFFSAGGYTF.

This chain joins TRBV4-3 and TRBJ1-3; D not resolved. V dropped 0 bases and J dropped 2 bases, with 8 bases sitting between them. This CDR3 spans 15 amino acids. The germline CDR1 and CDR2 sequences are LGHNA and YSLEER. The CDR3 region is CASSQDSLAGNTIYF. The CDR3 coding sequence is TGCGCCAGCAGCCAAGACTCGTTAGCTGGAAACACCATATATTTT.

This clone showed up just a few times. This sequence joins TRBV7-2 and TRBJ2-4; 8 bases match TRBD1. CDR1 and CDR2 (germline): SGHTA, FQGNSA. The CDR3 extends over 13 amino acids. V lost 5 bases to trimming and J lost 6 bases; unmatched junction nucleotides: 3. The CDR3 DNA reads as TGTGCCAGCAGCCACGGGACAGGAAACATTCAGTACTTC. It specifies CASSHGTGNIQYF. The complete variable domain, with remaining parts taken from reference TRBV7-2 and TRBJ2-4, reads GAGVSQSPSNKVTEKGKDVELRCDPISGHTALYWYRQSLGQGLEFLIYFQGNSAPDKSGLPSDRFSAERTGGSVSTLTIQRTQQEDSAVYLCASSHGTGNIQYFGAGTRLSVL.

CDR3 amino acids: CASSFSRGGAEAFF. For the CDR3, the DNA is TGTGCCAGCAGTTTCTCGAGAGGGGGGGCTGAAGCTTTCTTT. The chain joins TRBV28 to TRBJ1-1; TRBD1 might be the D (6 bases). Trimming removed 3 bases at V and 6 bases at J, with 14 bases between. Germline V CDR1 and CDR2: MDHEN, SYDVKM. The CDR3 contains 14 residues.

The CDR3 DNA reads as TGTGCCAGCAGCGCGTGGGCCAGCACAGATACGCAGTATTTT. This encodes CASSAWASTDTQYF. The J gene is TRBJ2-3, the V gene TRBV5-4; D unresolved. From germline, CDR1 is SGHNT and CDR2 YYREEE (reference sequence). V lost 4 bases and J 0 bases, leaving 9 bases between the germline ends. The length of the CDR3 is 14 residues. Together with reference TRBV5-4 and TRBJ2-3, the CDR3 gives the full variable domain: ETGVTQSPTHLIKTRGQQVTLRCSSQSGHNTVSWYQQALGQGPQFIFQYYREEENGRGNFPPRFSGLQFPNYSSELNVNALELDDSALYLCASSAWASTDTQYFGPGTRLTVL.

This chain connects TRBV5-1 to TRBJ2-3; 9 bases match TRBD1. V gave up 4 bases and J gave up 6 bases; unmatched junction bases: 12. This CDR3 has 16 residues. Germline V CDR1 and CDR2: SGHRS, YFSETQ. CDR3 sequence: CASSRSNRGRGDTQYF. CDR3 in DNA: TGCGCCAGCAGCCGTTCTAACAGGGGGCGCGGGGATACGCAGTATTTT.

This clone was observed a single time. The chain uses TRBV6-2 or TRBV6-3 and TRBJ2-7, with 8 bases identical to TRBD2. Germline lookup yields CDR1 MNHEY and CDR2 SVGEGT. Unmatched junction bases numbered 11, after V lost 2 bases and J lost 2 bases. The CDR3 sequence is 17 residues long. The CDR3 sequence is CASSYPTNSGATYEQYF. The CDR3 DNA is TGTGCCAGCAGTTACCCGACTAATAGCGGGGCCACCTACGAGCAGTACTTC.

The J gene is TRBJ2-3, the V gene TRBV10-3, with 12 bases that match TRBD1. Per the germline V gene, CDR1 is ENHRY and CDR2 is SYGVKD. The CDR3 covers 15 residues. V shed 4 bases, J shed 4 bases, and the junction held 3 bases outside the gene matches. The CDR3: CAISGGTGGSDTQYF. For the CDR3, the DNA is TGTGCCATCAGTGGAGGGACAGGGGGCTCAGATACGCAGTATTTT.

The V call is TRBV5-3, the J call TRBJ1-1; unclear D gene. TRBV5-3 falls under the ORF class, with uncertain function. Trimming pared 2 bases from V and 3 bases from J, leaving 17 bases between. The CDR3 runs to 16 residues. The CDR3 nucleotides are TGTGCCAGAAGCTTAGTTTCGATCAGGCAGGACACTGAAGCTTTCTTT. Its translation: CARSLVSIRQDTEAFF.

The J gene is TRBJ2-4, the V gene TRBV6-5; 12 bases map to TRBD2. CDR1 is MNHEY, CDR2 SVGAGI, per germline. The V and J ends lost 8 bases and 6 bases, in that order; junction bases with no gene match: 8. CDR3 length equals 15 residues. CDR3 sequence reads: CASLPATSGGNIQYF. CDR3 DNA sequence: TGTGCCAGCCTCCCCGCGACTAGCGGGGGAAACATTCAGTACTTC.

The V call is TRBV19, the J call TRBJ1-1, with D possibly matching TRBD1 (6 bases). The CDR3 spans 16 residues. V dropped 1 base and J dropped 3 bases, with 15 bases sitting between them. Germline V gene lookup returns CDR1 LNHDA and CDR2 SQIVND (reference sequence). This CDR3 is CASSIGQGPADTEAFF. For the CDR3, the DNA is TGTGCCAGTAGTATAGGCCAGGGGCCGGCGGACACTGAAGCTTTCTTT.

The CDR3 sequence: CASSRGTGDSYEQYF. The CDR3 DNA is TGTGCCAGCTCCCGGGGGACAGGGGATTCCTACGAGCAGTACTTC. The chain carries TRBV18 and TRBJ2-7; 10 bases are a match to TRBD1. The CDR3 length is 15 residues. V lost 6 bases and J lost 1; bases outside the gene matches: 6. The germline CDR1 and CDR2 sequences are KGHSH and LQKENI.

This clone was recorded only once. The gene calls are TRBV9 and TRBJ2-1; possible D gene TRBD1, 5 bases. The CDR3 has 16 amino acids. The V end lost 0 bases, the J end lost 1 base, and 11 bases lay between the germline ends. Germline CDR1 SGDLS, CDR2 YYNGEE. The chain's CDR3 is CASSVGRQISYNEQFF. The CDR3 nucleotides are TGTGCCAGCAGCGTAGGTAGACAGATTTCCTACAATGAGCAGTTCTTC.

V gene TRBV11-2 combines with J gene TRBJ2-7; the match to TRBD1 covers 10 bases. Looked up from germline, CDR1 is SGHAT and CDR2 is FQNNGV. The CDR3 runs 16 residues. Germline trimming cut 6 bases from V and 3 bases from J; bases unmatched to any gene: 11. The CDR3 reads CASRPAGTGAGYEQYF. CDR3 DNA: TGTGCCAGCAGGCCCGCCGGGACAGGGGCGGGCTACGAGCAGTACTTC.

This clone was recorded a few times. J is TRBJ2-7 and V is TRBV6-5; 10 nucleotides agree with TRBD2. The CDR3 length is 15 residues. Germline CDR1 reads MNHEY; CDR2 reads SVGAGI. Unmatched junction bases numbered 5, after V lost 2 bases and J lost 4 bases. CDR3 loop: CASSYGLAGAYEQYF. CDR3 nucleotide sequence: TGTGCCAGCAGTTACGGCCTAGCGGGGGCGTACGAGCAGTACTTC.

The chain joins TRBV7-9 to TRBJ2-3; D not resolved. In germline, CDR1 is SEHNR, CDR2 FQNEAQ (reference sequence). The CDR3 covers 13 residues. Trimming shortened V by 8 bases and J by 0 bases, and 9 bases separated the two germline ends. CDR3 loop: CASYIHSTDTQYF. CDR3 DNA: TGTGCCAGCTACATCCATAGCACAGATACGCAGTATTTT. Combining the CDR3 with reference TRBV7-9 and TRBJ2-3 gives the whole variable domain DTGVSQNPRHKITKRGQNVTFRCDPISEHNRLYWYRQTLGQGPEFLTYFQNEAQLEKSRLLSDRFSAERPKGSFSTLEIQRTEQGDSAMYLCASYIHSTDTQYFGPGTRLTVL.

J is TRBJ1-5 and V is TRBV27, with D possibly being TRBD1 (5 bases). The CDR3 runs 13 residues. Germline CDR1 and CDR2: MNHEY and SMNVEV (reference sequence). V was pared by 2 bases and J by 4 bases, with 6 bases between. For the CDR3, the DNA is TGTGCCAGCAGTTTACGGGGGAATCAGCCCCAGCATTTT. It translates to CASSLRGNQPQHF.

This clone was observed once. This chain connects TRBV9 to TRBJ1-6; D is unclear. V gave up 0 bases and J gave up 5 bases, with 12 bases separating them. This CDR3 contains 16 residues. Germline V gene data show CDR1 as SGDLS and CDR2 as YYNGEE. CDR3 protein: CASSVEIGRNNSPLHF. CDR3 bases: TGTGCCAGCAGCGTAGAAATCGGCAGGAATAATTCACCCCTCCACTTT.

The rearrangement links TRBV5-1 to TRBJ2-2, with 9 bases fitting TRBD1. Germline lookup yields CDR1 SGHRS and CDR2 YFSETQ. V shed 0 bases, J shed 6 bases, and the junction held 6 bases outside the gene matches. This CDR3 region has 16 residues. The CDR3 sequence is CASSLAGDRASGELFF. The CDR3 DNA follows: TGCGCCAGCAGCTTGGCCGGGGACAGGGCCTCCGGGGAGCTGTTTTTT.

This clone has a handful of counts. This chain's CDR3 is CASSFIHRGLGYTF. DNA of the CDR3: TGTGCCAGCAGTTTTATCCACAGGGGGCTTGGCTACACCTTC. The rearrangement links TRBV28 to TRBJ1-2; TRBD1 matches 9 bases. The V gene end was trimmed by 3 bases and the J gene end by 7 bases; junction bases not matched to a gene: 6. Germline-derived CDR1 and CDR2 are MDHEN and SYDVKM. CDR3 length equals 14 residues.

The V call is TRBV10-1, the J call TRBJ2-5; 7 positions match TRBD2. Germline CDR1 and CDR2: WNHNN and SYGVQD (reference sequence). The J segment lost 1 base and the V segment lost 5 bases, leaving 10 bases of the junction unmatched. The CDR3 has 16 amino acids. The CDR3 protein is CASSNRGGSPQETQYF. In DNA form, the CDR3 reads TGCGCCAGCAGTAATAGAGGCGGGAGTCCCCAAGAGACCCAGTACTTC.

The V gene is TRBV3-1 (or the pseudogene TRBV3-2), the J gene TRBJ1-1; D call uncertain. This CDR3 is built from 13 residues. V was shortened by 1 base and J by 1 base, with 4 bases between the two germline ends. Germline values: CDR1 LGHDT, CDR2 YNNKEL (reference sequence). CDR3 protein: CASSQVGNTEAFF. CDR3 DNA: TGTGCCAGCAGCCAAGTCGGGAACACTGAAGCTTTCTTT.

The V gene is TRBV3-1 (or the pseudogene TRBV3-2), the J gene TRBJ1-2; D is possibly TRBD1 (6 bases). Trimming took 3 bases from V and 8 from J, leaving 13 bases between them. Germline loops: CDR1 LGHDT, CDR2 YNNKEL (reference sequence). CDR3 length equals 13 residues. The CDR3 region is CASSHTGMRGYTF. The DNA for the CDR3 is TGTGCCAGCAGCCATACAGGGATGCGCGGCTACACCTTC.

Comment on this clone: In the same sample, other DNA sequences code for this CDR3. The chain recombines TRBV5-1 with TRBJ2-1; 10 nucleotides match TRBD2. Germline values: CDR1 SGHRS, CDR2 YFSETQ. V lost 3 bases and J lost 4; bases outside the gene matches: 4. This CDR3 comprises 15 residues. The CDR3, as DNA: TGCGCCAGCAGCTATGGACTAGCGGATTACAATGAGCAGTTCTTC. The encoded protein is CASSYGLADYNEQFF.